This T cell receptor beta chain came from a study of cytomegalovirus exposure and HLA in healthy donors. Overall study findings and caveats: Highest at DRB1 and lowest at HLA-C, TCR association rates differed among HLA loci in a later analysis.

In the PCR, 60 Vbeta and 13 Jbeta primers were used. TCRdb's copy holds only in-frame clones and misses some; the assay was immunoSEQ multiplex PCR. Among around 160,000 clones listed, around 68% were seen once. Points on this clone: Its antigen remains unknown.

What was sequenced was PBMCs. The sequence derives from a man aged 50 to 59 in good health and CMV-seronegative.

CDR3 loop: CASSYLPNQPQHF. The CDR3 bases are TGTGCCAGCAGTTACCTTCCTAATCAGCCCCAGCATTTT. The chain recombines TRBV6-5 with TRBJ1-5; D is unresolved. The CDR3 has 13 amino acids. Trimming pared 2 bases from V and 4 bases from J, leaving 6 bases between. CDR1 and CDR2 from the germline V gene are MNHEY and SVGAGI.